This T cell receptor (beta chain) derives from a study of blood T cell repertoires in COVID-19. The protocol was immunoSEQ multiplex PCR, while the TCRdb copy is restricted to in-frame clones and leaves out a portion. The sample has 250,000 to 300,000 clones, 87% seen once. V dropped 2 bases and J dropped 3; count of bases not matched to a gene: 6. This CDR3 region has 17 residues. Germline CDR1 is LGHNA and CDR2 is YNFKEQ. The sample was peripheral blood. This TCR came from a woman between 45 and 60 years old who had recovered from COVID-19. V usage is TRBV4-2 and J usage is TRBJ2-1; TRBD2 matches 11 bases. The CDR3: CASSQPGLAVLYNEQFF. The CDR3 region has the DNA TGTGCCAGCAGCCAACCGGGACTAGCGGTTCTCTACAATGAGCAGTTCTTC.